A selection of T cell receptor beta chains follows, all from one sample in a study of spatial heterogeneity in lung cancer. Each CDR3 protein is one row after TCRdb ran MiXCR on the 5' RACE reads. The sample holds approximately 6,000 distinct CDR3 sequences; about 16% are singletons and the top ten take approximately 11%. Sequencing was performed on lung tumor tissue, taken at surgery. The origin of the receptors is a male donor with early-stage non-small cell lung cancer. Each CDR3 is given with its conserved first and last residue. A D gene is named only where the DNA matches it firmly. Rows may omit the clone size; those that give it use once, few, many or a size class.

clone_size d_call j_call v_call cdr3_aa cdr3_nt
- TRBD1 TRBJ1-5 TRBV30 CAWSENRGLSNQPQHF TGTGCCTGGAGTGAAAACAGGGGGCTCAGCAATCAGCCCCAGCATTTT
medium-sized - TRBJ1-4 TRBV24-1 CATSDFGGTAPKTATNEKLFF TGTGCCACCAGTGATTTCGGCGGTACAGCACCAAAAACTGCAACTAATGAAAAACTGTTTTTT
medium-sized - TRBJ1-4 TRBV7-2 CASSPIRTGKLFF TGTGCCAGCAGTCCCATAAGGACGGGAAAACTGTTTTTT
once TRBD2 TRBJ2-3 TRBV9 CASSEGPLAGVGDTQYF TGTGCCAGCAGCGAGGGACCCCTAGCGGGAGTAGGAGATACGCAGTATTTT
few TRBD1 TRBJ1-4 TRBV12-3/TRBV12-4 CASSSTGGDEKLFF TGTGCCAGCAGCTCGACAGGGGGAGATGAAAAACTGTTTTTT
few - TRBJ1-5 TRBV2 CASSEAENSNQPQHF TGTGCCAGCAGTGAAGCGGAAAATAGCAATCAGCCCCAGCATTTT
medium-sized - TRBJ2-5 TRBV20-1 CSAKSGQETQYF TGCAGTGCGAAGTCGGGGCAAGAGACCCAGTACTTC
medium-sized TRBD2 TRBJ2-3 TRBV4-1 CASSQGTSGSMDTQYF TGCGCCAGCAGCCAAGGGACTAGCGGGAGTATGGATACGCAGTATTTT
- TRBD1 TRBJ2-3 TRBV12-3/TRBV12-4 CASSSGTGATDTQYF TGTGCCAGCAGTTCCGGGACAGGGGCCACAGATACGCAGTATTTT
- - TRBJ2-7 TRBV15 CATSSSWVAGQLEQYF TGTGCCACCAGCAGTTCCTGGGTCGCTGGACAACTGGAGCAGTACTTC
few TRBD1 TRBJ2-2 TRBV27 CASRPPGQLNTGELFF TGTGCCAGCAGACCCCCGGGACAGCTAAACACCGGGGAGCTGTTTTTT
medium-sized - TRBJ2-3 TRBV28 CASSSVVGTSQYF TGTGCCAGCAGTTCGGTTGTGGGGACTTCACAGTATTTT
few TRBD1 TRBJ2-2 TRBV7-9 CASSLSVTGYPGELFF TGTGCCAGCAGCCTGAGTGTGACAGGGTACCCCGGGGAGCTGTTTTTT
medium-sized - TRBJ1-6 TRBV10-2 CASSEDSNNSPLHF TGCGCCAGCAGTGAGGACAGCAATAATTCACCCCTCCACTTT
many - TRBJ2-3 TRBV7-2 CASSSGRAPTDTQYF TGTGCCAGCAGCTCAGGTCGCGCCCCGACAGATACGCAGTATTTT
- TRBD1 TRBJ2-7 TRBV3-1 CASSQYRDSYEQYF TGTGCCAGCAGCCAGTACCGGGACAGCTACGAGCAGTACTTC
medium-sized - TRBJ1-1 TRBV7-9 CASSLATQPEAFF TGTGCCAGCAGCTTAGCCACTCAGCCTGAAGCTTTCTTT
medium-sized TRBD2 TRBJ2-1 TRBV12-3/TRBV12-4 CASSFLTSGIYNEQFF TGTGCCAGCAGTTTCCTAACTAGCGGGATTTACAATGAGCAGTTCTTC
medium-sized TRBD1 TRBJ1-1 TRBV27 CASSLQGSTTEAFF TGTGCCAGCAGTCTACAGGGGTCCACCACTGAAGCTTTCTTT
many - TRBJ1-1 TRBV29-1 CSVALKAGEAFF TGCAGCGTTGCTTTGAAGGCAGGTGAAGCTTTCTTT
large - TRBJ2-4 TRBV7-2 CASSPVVGRMNIQYF TGTGCCAGCAGTCCCGTGGTAGGGAGGATGAACATTCAGTACTTC